The 14 T cell receptor beta chains below come from one sample, sequenced in a study of prognosis after radiotherapy for stage I lung cancer. CDR3 of TCR beta was amplified from genomic DNA via a two-round multiplex PCR. First-round PCR amplification was performed with primers specific to each TRBV and TRBJ gene. TCRdb re-called the multiplex PCR reads with MiXCR, one entry per CDR3 protein. The data hold 25,000 to 35,000 distinct CDR3 sequences, with about 40% observed a single time. This sample comprised PBMCs, obtained before or after stereotactic body radiation therapy (not recorded which). These receptor sequences come from a donor of 50 years or more with non-small cell lung cancer.

This CDR3 reads CSARATAGGHYGYTF. For the CDR3, the DNA is TGCAGTGCTAGGGCCACGGCGGGGGGTCACTATGGCTACACCTTC. J is TRBJ1-2 and V is TRBV20-1; D is possibly TRBD1 (5 bases). The CDR3 sequence is 15 residues long. V lost 3 bases and J lost 3, with 17 bases in between. Germline V gene sequence: CDR1 DFQATT, CDR2 SNEGSKA (reference sequence).

This clonotype was seen at least ten times. The J gene is TRBJ2-6, the V gene TRBV6-1, with D possibly being TRBD2 (5 bases). The CDR3 runs to 17 residues. Germline CDR1 and CDR2: MNHNS and SASEGT. Trimming shortened V by 1 base and J by 1 base, and 11 bases separated the two germline ends. The CDR3 reads CASSEGTGDSGANVLTF. In DNA, the CDR3 is TGTGCCAGCAGTGAAGGGACCGGGGATTCTGGGGCCAACGTCCTGACTTTC.

The table lists this clonotype with many counts. The chain carries TRBV4-1 and TRBJ1-4; 8 bases match TRBD1. Looked up from germline, CDR1 is MGHRA and CDR2 is YSYEKL. The V gene end was trimmed by 3 bases and the J gene end by 6 bases; junction bases not matched to a gene: 9. This CDR3 has 16 residues. In DNA form, the CDR3 reads TGCGCCAGCAGCCAGACCACGACAGGGGAATATGAAAAACTGTTTTTT. This encodes CASSQTTTGEYEKLFF.

Notes on this clonotype: A far more abundant clone sits one base away, making this likely a read error. The V gene is TRBV6-4, the J gene TRBJ1-1; D is unclear. Germline V gene sequence: CDR1 MRHNA, CDR2 SNTAGT. The CDR3 consists of 14 residues. V was shortened by 9 bases and J by 4 bases, with 18 bases between the two germline ends. The CDR3 DNA follows: TGTGCCAGGAGTTACGGAAGATTGAGCACTGAAGCTTTCTTT. This encodes CARSYGRLSTEAFF.

The chain has TRBV28 and TRBJ1-5; TRBD1 matches at 7 bases. The CDR3 loop spans 17 amino acids. With V trimmed by 2 bases and J by 4 bases, 11 bases remained unmatched. Germline V gives CDR1 MDHEN, CDR2 SYDVKM. The CDR3 DNA reads as TGTGCCAGCAGTTTAATATCCAGCGGGACAGTGAATCAGCCCCAGCATTTT. As protein: CASSLISSGTVNQPQHF.

V and J are TRBV6-1 and TRBJ1-5, with TRBD1 identical over 8 bases. This CDR3 comprises 15 residues. CDR1 and CDR2 from the germline V gene are MNHNS and SASEGT. The V gene end was trimmed by 6 bases and the J gene end by 2 bases; junction bases not matched to a gene: 6. The DNA for the CDR3 is TGTGCCAGCAGCTCTACAGGGGGTGGCAATCAGCCCCAGCATTTT. Its translation: CASSSTGGGNQPQHF.

Worth noting for this clonotype: This likely came from a read error, as a far larger clone is one base away. CDR3 residues: CASSIGTAISYEQFF. CDR3 coding DNA: TGTGCCAGTAGTATAGGGACAGCCATCTCCTACGAGCAGTTCTTC. This rearrangement joins TRBV19 to TRBJ2-1; TRBD1 is a possible D gene (6 bases). This CDR3 has 15 amino acids. Germline V gives CDR1 LNHDA, CDR2 SQIVND (reference sequence). The V and J ends lost 1 base and 10 bases respectively, with 17 bases between them. The variable domain in full, completed from reference TRBV19 and TRBJ2-1, reads DGGITQSPKYLFRKEGQNVTLSCEQNLNHDAMYWYRQDPGQGLRLIYYSQIVNDFQKGDIAEGYSVSREKKESFPLTVTSAQKNPTAFYLCASSIGTAISYEQFFGPGTRLTVL.

This clonotype appeared many times. The CDR3 sequence: CASSTVGLNEKLFF. The CDR3 DNA reads as TGTGCCAGCAGCACTGTGGGGCTCAATGAAAAACTGTTTTTT. The chain combines TRBV7-2 with TRBJ1-4; D perhaps matches TRBD1 (5 bases). V shed 5 bases and J shed 5 bases, with 12 bases lying between them. There are 14 residues in the CDR3. In germline, CDR1 is SGHTA, CDR2 FQGNSA. The full variable domain, rest sourced from reference TRBV7-2 and TRBJ1-4, is GAGVSQSPSNKVTEKGKDVELRCDPISGHTALYWYRQSLGQGLEFLIYFQGNSAPDKSGLPSDRFSAERTGGSVSTLTIQRTQQEDSAVYLCASSTVGLNEKLFFGSGTQLSVL.

As to this clonotype: A far larger clone is one nucleotide away, so this likely arose from a read error. The genes are TRBV10-3 and TRBJ1-1; the match to TRBD1 covers 10 bases. The J segment lost 4 bases and the V segment lost 6 bases, leaving 14 bases of the junction unmatched. The length of the CDR3 is 17 residues. The germline gives CDR1 ENHRY, CDR2 SYGVKD. CDR3 in amino acids: CAIRRRGQGGYSTEAFF. Written as DNA, the CDR3 is TGTGCCATCAGGCGACGCGGACAGGGGGGCTACAGCACTGAAGCTTTCTTT.

Comments on this clonotype: It may be a read error: a sequence one base away is much more abundant. This CDR3 reads CASSYAAGFSYEQYF. CDR3 nucleotide sequence: TGTGCCAGCAGTTACGCGGCAGGATTCTCCTACGAGCAGTACTTC. V is TRBV6-5 and J is TRBJ2-7; no clear D gene. Looked up from germline, CDR1 is MNHEY and CDR2 is SVGAGI. V lost 2 bases to trimming and J lost 0 bases, with 11 bases between them. CDR3 length: 15 amino acids.

This clonotype occurred many times. The rearrangement uses TRBV3-1 and TRBJ2-5; the D is unclear. V was cut by 0 bases and J by 5 bases, with 16 bases left in between. The CDR3 length is 16 residues. Germline V gene sequence: CDR1 LGHDT, CDR2 YNNKEL (reference sequence). CDR3 loop: CASSQERRLLAETQYF. The CDR3 nucleotides read TGTGCCAGCAGCCAAGAGAGAAGACTCCTGGCGGAGACCCAGTACTTC.

V is TRBV19 and J is TRBJ1-5; D may be TRBD1 (5 bases). V dropped 3 bases and J dropped 6 bases, with 12 bases sitting between them. Germline V gives CDR1 LNHDA, CDR2 SQIVND (reference sequence). The CDR3 is 14 amino acids. CDR3 residues: CASSMGTGRQPQHF. For the CDR3, the DNA is TGTGCCAGTAGTATGGGTACAGGTCGTCAGCCCCAGCATTTT.

This clonotype was observed a handful of times. The rearrangement joins TRBV11-1 to TRBJ2-7; the D is unclear. This CDR3 is 15 amino acids long. V was pared by 3 bases and J by 0 bases, with 12 bases between. Germline V CDR1 and CDR2: SGHAT, FQDESV (reference sequence). The CDR3 here is CASSLAEGYSYEQYF. CDR3 DNA sequence: TGTGCCAGCAGCTTGGCCGAAGGATACTCCTACGAGCAGTACTTC. The full variable domain, in which reference TRBV11-1 and TRBJ2-7 provide the parts outside the CDR3, is EAEVAQSPRYKITEKSQAVAFWCDPISGHATLYWYRQILGQGPELLVQFQDESVVDDSQLPKDRFSAERLKGVDSTLKIQPAELGDSAMYLCASSLAEGYSYEQYFGPGTRLTVT.

This clonotype was counted ten times or more. The rearrangement links TRBV20-1 to TRBJ2-7; no definite D call. The CDR3 is made up of 11 amino acids. Deletions cut 3 bases from V and 6 bases from J, with 9 bases between. The germline CDR1 and CDR2 sequences are DFQATT and SNEGSKA (reference sequence). In DNA, the CDR3 is TGCAGTGCTAGTAGAGCAGTCGAGCAGTACTTC. Its protein product is CSASRAVEQYF.